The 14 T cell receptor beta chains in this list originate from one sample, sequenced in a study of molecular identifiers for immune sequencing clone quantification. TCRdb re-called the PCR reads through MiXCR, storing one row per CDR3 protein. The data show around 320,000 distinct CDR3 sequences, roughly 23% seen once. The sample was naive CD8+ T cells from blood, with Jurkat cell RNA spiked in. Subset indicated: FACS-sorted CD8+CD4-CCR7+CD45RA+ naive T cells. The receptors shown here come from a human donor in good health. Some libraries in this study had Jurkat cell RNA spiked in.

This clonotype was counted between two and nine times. The CDR3 sequence: CASSHEAGGDTEAFF. The CDR3 bases are TGCGCCAGCAGCCATGAGGCAGGGGGGGACACTGAAGCTTTCTTT. J is TRBJ1-1 and V is TRBV4-3, with 7 bases identical to TRBD1. The germline V gene has CDR1 LGHNA and CDR2 YSLEER. V lost 3 bases to trimming and J lost 3 bases; unmatched junction nucleotides: 7. This CDR3 has 15 amino acids.

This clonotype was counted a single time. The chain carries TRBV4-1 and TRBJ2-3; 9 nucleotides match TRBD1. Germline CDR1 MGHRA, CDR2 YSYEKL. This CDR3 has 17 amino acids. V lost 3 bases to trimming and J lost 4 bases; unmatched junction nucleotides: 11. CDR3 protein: CASSQRAGQGGPDTQYF. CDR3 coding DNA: TGCGCCAGCAGCCAGAGGGCGGGACAGGGAGGGCCAGATACGCAGTATTTT.

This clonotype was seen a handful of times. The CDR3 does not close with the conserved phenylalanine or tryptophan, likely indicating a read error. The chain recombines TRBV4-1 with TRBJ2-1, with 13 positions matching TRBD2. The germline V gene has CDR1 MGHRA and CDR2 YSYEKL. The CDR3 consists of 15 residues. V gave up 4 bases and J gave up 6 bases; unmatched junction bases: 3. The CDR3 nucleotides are TGCGCCAGCAGCCGGACTAGCGGGGGCCGCAATGAGCAGTTCCTC. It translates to CASSRTSGGRNEQFL.

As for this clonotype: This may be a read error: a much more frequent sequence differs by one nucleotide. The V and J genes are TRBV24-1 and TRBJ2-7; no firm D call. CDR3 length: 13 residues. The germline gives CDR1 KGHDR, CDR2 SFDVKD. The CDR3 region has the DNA TGTGCCACCAGTGATCCCCTTGGGTACGAGCGGTACTTC. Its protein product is CATSDPLGYERYF.

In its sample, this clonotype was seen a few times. CDR3 nucleotides: TGTGCCAGCAGCGGAGTTAGCGGGGGGGTTGATAATGAGCAGTTCTTC. As protein: CASSGVSGGVDNEQFF. The chain employs TRBV11-2 and TRBJ2-1; 11 positions match TRBD2. The germline gives CDR1 SGHAT, CDR2 FQNNGV. The CDR3 covers 16 residues. V shed 5 bases, J shed 7 bases, and the junction held 10 bases outside the gene matches.

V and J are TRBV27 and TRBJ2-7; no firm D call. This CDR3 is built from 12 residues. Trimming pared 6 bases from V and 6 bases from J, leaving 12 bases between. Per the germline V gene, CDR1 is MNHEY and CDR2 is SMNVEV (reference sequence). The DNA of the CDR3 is TGTGCCAGCAGCCACCCCAACCTCGAGCAGTACTTC. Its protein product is CASSHPNLEQYF.

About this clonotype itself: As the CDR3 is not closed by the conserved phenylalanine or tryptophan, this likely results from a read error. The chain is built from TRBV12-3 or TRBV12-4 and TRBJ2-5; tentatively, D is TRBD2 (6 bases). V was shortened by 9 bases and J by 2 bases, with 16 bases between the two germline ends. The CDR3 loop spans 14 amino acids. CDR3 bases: TGTGCCAGTCACCCGGGGGTTCGACAAGAGACCCAGTACCTC. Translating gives CASHPGVRQETQYL.

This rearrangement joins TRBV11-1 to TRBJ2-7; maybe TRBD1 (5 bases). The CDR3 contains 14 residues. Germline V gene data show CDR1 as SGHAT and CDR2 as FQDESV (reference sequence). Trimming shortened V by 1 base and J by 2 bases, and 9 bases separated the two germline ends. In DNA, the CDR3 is TGTGCCAGCAGCTTAGTGGGGCAGACCTACGAGCAGTACTTC. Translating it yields CASSLVGQTYEQYF. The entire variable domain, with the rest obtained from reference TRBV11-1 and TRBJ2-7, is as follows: EAEVAQSPRYKITEKSQAVAFWCDPISGHATLYWYRQILGQGPELLVQFQDESVVDDSQLPKDRFSAERLKGVDSTLKIQPAELGDSAMYLCASSLVGQTYEQYFGPGTRLTVT.

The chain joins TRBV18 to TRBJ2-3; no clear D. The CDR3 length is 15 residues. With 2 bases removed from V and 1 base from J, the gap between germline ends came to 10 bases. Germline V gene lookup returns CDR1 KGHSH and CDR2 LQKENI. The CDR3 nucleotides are TGTGCCAGCTCACCAGATATCTCGGGCACAGATACGCAGTATTTT. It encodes CASSPDISGTDTQYF. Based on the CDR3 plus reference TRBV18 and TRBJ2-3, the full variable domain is NAGVMQNPRHLVRRRGQEARLRCSPMKGHSHVYWYRQLPEEGLKFMVYLQKENIIDESGMPKERFSAEFPKEGPSILRIQQVVRGDSAAYFCASSPDISGTDTQYFGPGTRLTVL.

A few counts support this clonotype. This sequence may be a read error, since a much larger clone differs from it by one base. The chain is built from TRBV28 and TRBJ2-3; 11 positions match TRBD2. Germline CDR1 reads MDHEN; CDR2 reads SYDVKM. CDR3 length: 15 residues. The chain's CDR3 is CASSSLAGGTDAQYF. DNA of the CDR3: TGTGCCAGCAGTTCCCTAGCGGGAGGCACAGATGCGCAGTATTTT.

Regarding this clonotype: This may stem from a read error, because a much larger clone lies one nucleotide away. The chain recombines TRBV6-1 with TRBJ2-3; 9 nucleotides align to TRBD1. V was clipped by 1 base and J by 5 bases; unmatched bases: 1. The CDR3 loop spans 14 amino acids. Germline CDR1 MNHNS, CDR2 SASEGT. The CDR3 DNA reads TGTGCCAGCAGTGAAGGGACAGGGGAAGATACGCAGTATTTT. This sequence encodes CASSEGTGEDTQYF.

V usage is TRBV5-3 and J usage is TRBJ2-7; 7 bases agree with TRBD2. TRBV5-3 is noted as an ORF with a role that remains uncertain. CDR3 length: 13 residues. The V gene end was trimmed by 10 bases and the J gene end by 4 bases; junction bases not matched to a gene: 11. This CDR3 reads CARSLGGDYEQYF. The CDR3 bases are TGTGCCCGCAGCTTGGGGGGGGATTACGAGCAGTACTTC.

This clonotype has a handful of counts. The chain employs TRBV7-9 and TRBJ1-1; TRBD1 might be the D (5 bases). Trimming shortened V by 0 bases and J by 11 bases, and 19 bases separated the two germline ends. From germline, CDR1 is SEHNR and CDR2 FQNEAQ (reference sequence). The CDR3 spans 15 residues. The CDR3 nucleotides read TGTGCCAGCAGCTTAGCAGGGACGGACTCTTTGTTGGCTTTCTTT. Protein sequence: CASSLAGTDSLLAFF.

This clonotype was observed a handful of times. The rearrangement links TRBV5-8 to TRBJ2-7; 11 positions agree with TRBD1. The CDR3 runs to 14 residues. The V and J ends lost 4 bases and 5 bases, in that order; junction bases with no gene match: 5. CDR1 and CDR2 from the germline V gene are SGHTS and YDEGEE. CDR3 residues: CASSPGQGVDEQYF. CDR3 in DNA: TGTGCCAGCAGCCCGGGACAGGGGGTCGACGAGCAGTACTTC. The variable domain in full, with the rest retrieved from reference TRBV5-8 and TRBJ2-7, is EAGVTQSPTHLIKTRGQQATLRCSPISGHTSVYWYQQALGLGLQFLLWYDEGEERNRGNFPPRFSGRQFPNYSSELNVNALELEDSALYLCASSPGQGVDEQYFGPGTRLTVT.